In its sample, the clone carrying this TCR beta chain was seen many times. TCRdb fed the 5' RACE reads into MiXCR, producing one record per CDR3 protein. The data show about 71,000 distinct CDR3 sequences, less than 5.5% seen once. This sample is drawn from a study of neurological immune-mediated disorders. CDR3 length equals 14 residues. Trimming shortened V by 2 bases and J by 7 bases, and 12 bases separated the two germline ends. CDR1 and CDR2 from the germline V gene are SGHTA and FQGNSA. The chain combines TRBV7-2 with TRBJ1-3; no definite D call. The sample consisted of PBMCs. The receptor's source is a man aged 30 to 45 with multiple sclerosis. The CDR3 nucleotides are TGTGCCAGCAGCTTATATGGTCTGGGGAACACCATATATTTT. Amino acids: CASSLYGLGNTIYF.